Listed here is a single TCR beta chain. PCR amplification relied on 60 Vbeta primers (plus 13 Jbeta primers). The method was immunoSEQ multiplex PCR; TCRdb's version includes in-frame clones alone and lacks a portion of them. The sample yields 84,000 or so clones, roughly 84% seen once. CDR1 and CDR2 from the germline V gene are MNHNY and SVGAGI (reference sequence). Trimming removed 5 bases at V and 2 bases at J, with 10 bases between. This CDR3 region has 13 residues. The entry originates in a study of cytomegalovirus exposure and HLA in healthy donors. J is TRBJ2-7 and V is TRBV6-6; D is possibly TRBD1 (6 bases). Material for sequencing was PBMCs. The source of this sequence is a man between 25 and 39 years old in good health and CMV-seronegative. Written as DNA, the CDR3 is TGTGCCAGCAGTCGTGCAGGGGCCTACGAGCAGTACTTC. Translation gives CASSRAGAYEQYF.